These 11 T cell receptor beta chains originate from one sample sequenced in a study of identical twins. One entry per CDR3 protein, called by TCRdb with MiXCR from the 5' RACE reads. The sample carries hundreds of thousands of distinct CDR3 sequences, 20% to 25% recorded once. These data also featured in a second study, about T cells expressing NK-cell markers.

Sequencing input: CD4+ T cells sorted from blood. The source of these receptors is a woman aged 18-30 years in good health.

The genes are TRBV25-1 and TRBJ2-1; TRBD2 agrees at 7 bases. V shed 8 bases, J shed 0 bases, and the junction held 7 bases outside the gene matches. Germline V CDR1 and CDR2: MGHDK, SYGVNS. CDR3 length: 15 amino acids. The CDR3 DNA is TGTGCCAGCGGCTGGGGGGGGATCTCCTACAATGAGCAGTTCTTC. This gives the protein CASGWGGISYNEQFF.

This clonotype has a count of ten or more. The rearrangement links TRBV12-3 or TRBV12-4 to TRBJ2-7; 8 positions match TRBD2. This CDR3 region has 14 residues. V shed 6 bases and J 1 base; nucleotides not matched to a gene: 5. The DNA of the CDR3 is TGTGCCAGCAGGTATAGCGGGGCTTCCTACGAGCAGTACTTC. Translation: CASRYSGASYEQYF.

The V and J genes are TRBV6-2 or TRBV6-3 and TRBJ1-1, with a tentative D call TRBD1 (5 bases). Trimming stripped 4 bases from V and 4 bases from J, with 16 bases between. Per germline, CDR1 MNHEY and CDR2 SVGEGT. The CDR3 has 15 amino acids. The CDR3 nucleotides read TGTGCCAGCAGTTTCTCCCCTTGGGGGACCACTGAAGCTTTCTTT. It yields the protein CASSFSPWGTTEAFF.

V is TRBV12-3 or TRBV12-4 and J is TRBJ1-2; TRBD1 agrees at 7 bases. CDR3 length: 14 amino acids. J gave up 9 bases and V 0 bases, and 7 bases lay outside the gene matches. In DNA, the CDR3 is TGTGCCAGCAGTTTAGCCGACAGGGTGAGGAGCTACACCTTC. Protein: CASSLADRVRSYTF.

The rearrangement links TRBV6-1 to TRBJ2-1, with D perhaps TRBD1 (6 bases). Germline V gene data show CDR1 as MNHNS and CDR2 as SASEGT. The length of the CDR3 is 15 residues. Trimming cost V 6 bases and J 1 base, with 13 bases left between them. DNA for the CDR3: TGTGCCAGCAGCTTGAGACAGGTATCCTACAATGAGCAGTTCTTC. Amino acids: CASSLRQVSYNEQFF.

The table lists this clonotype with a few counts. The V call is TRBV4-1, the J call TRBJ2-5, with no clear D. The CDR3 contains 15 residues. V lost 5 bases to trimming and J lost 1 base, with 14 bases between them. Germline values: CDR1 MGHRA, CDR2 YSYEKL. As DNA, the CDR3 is TGCGCCAGCAGCACCCGTCCGGCGGCCCAAGAGACCCAGTACTTC. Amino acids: CASSTRPAAQETQYF.

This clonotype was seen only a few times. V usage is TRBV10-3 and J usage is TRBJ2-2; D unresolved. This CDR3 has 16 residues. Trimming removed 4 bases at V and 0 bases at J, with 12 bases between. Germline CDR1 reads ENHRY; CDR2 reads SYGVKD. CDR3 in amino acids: CAISVGIGSNTGELFF. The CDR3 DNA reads TGTGCCATCAGTGTAGGAATTGGGTCGAACACCGGGGAGCTGTTTTTT.

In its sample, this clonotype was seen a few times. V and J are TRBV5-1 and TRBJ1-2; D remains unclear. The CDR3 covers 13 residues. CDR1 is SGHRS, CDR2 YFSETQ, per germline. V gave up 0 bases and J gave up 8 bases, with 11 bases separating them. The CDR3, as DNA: TGCGCCAGCAGCTTGGCTTCCGAGTGGGGCTACACCTTC. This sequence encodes CASSLASEWGYTF.

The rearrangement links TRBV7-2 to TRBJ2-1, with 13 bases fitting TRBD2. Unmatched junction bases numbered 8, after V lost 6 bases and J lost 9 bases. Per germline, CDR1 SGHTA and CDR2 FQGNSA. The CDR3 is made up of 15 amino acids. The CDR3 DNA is TGTGCCAGCAGACCCGGGACTAGCGGGACTATTGAGCAGTTCTTC. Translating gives CASRPGTSGTIEQFF.

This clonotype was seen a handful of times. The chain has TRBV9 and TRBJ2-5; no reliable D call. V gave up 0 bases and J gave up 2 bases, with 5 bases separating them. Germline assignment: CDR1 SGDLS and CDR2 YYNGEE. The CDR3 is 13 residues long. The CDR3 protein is CASSVDWQETQYF. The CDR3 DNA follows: TGTGCCAGCAGCGTAGACTGGCAAGAGACCCAGTACTTC.

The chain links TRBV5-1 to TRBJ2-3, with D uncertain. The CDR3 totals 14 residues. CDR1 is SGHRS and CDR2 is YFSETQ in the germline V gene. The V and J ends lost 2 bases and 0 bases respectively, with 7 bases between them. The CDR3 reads CASSFSTSTDTQYF. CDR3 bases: TGCGCCAGCAGCTTCTCCACCAGCACAGATACGCAGTATTTT.